These 8 T cell receptor beta chains share one sample of origin, sequenced in a study of blood T cells in healthy people across ages. The second PCR ran roughly 6 to 11 cycles with a sample-barcoded 5' primer and J-beta primers. TCRdb passed the 5' RACE reads through MiXCR, listing each CDR3 protein once. The top ten clones hold 11% of a sample with roughly 1.7 million distinct CDR3 sequences, roughly 30% of them seen once. The material sequenced was blood. The receptors were sampled from a woman aged 30 to 39 in good health.

The table lists this clonotype with many counts. The chain carries TRBV4-1 and TRBJ2-1; either TRBD1 or TRBD2 may supply D (5 bases each). Germline values: CDR1 MGHRA, CDR2 YSYEKL. Between the trimmed V and J ends, which lost 1 base and 7 bases, there was a span of 8 bases. This CDR3 has 13 amino acids. The CDR3 region is CASSQVWGNEQFF. The CDR3, as DNA: TGCGCCAGCAGCCAAGTCTGGGGGAATGAGCAGTTCTTC.

The rearrangement links TRBV29-1 to TRBJ2-1; 10 bases align to TRBD2. Germline lookup yields CDR1 SQVTM and CDR2 ANQGSEA. The CDR3 sequence is 16 residues long. Trimming at V came to 3 bases and at J to 8 bases, leaving 13 bases not matched to a gene. The DNA of the CDR3 is TGCAGCGTTGAGGCTAGCGGGAGTTCACTGTCCGATGAGCAGTTCTTC. Encoded protein: CSVEASGSSLSDEQFF.

The rearrangement uses TRBV6-4 and TRBJ2-2; tentative D call: TRBD2 (6 bases). This CDR3 has 16 residues. Trimming removed 4 bases from V and 2 bases from J, with 14 bases in between. From germline, CDR1 is MRHNA and CDR2 SNTAGT. CDR3 nucleotide sequence: TGTGCCAGCAGTGGGAGCCCGACTAGAAACACCGGGGAGCTGTTTTTT. It is translated as CASSGSPTRNTGELFF.

The rearrangement links TRBV25-1 to TRBJ1-3; 9 positions match TRBD1. Germline assignment: CDR1 MGHDK and CDR2 SYGVNS. With V trimmed by 6 bases and J by 9 bases, 6 bases remained unmatched. The CDR3 consists of 13 residues. The CDR3 protein is CASRPGQGITIYF. The CDR3 DNA sequence: TGTGCCAGCAGACCGGGACAGGGTATCACCATATATTTT.

This chain links TRBV6-6 with TRBJ1-4, with 7 bases identical to TRBD1. The length of the CDR3 is 15 residues. Germline CDR1 reads MNHNY; CDR2 reads SVGAGI (reference sequence). V dropped 7 bases and J dropped 7; count of bases not matched to a gene: 12. In DNA form, the CDR3 reads TGTGCCAGCACCTTTGAGGGGGCGCGGACTGAAAAACTGTTTTTT. This codes for CASTFEGARTEKLFF.

There are a few counts of this clonotype. The chain carries TRBV5-5 and TRBJ2-7; 9 nucleotides agree with TRBD1. Germline CDR1 is SGHKS and CDR2 is YYEKEE (reference sequence). The CDR3 spans 16 residues. V was clipped by 4 bases and J by 2 bases; unmatched bases: 10. The CDR3 here is CASSPSGTGIPYEQYF. CDR3 in DNA: TGTGCCAGCAGCCCCTCCGGGACAGGGATTCCCTACGAGCAGTACTTC.

This clonotype occurred a few times. One end of the junction fails to match germline, which may point to a read error. This chain connects TRBV20-1 to TRBJ1-2, with TRBD1 identical over 8 bases. Germline V CDR1 and CDR2: DFQATT, SNEGSKA (reference sequence). The CDR3 has 15 amino acids. This CDR3 is CSAREDREKNYGYTF. The CDR3 nucleotides are TGCAGTGCTCGAGAGGACAGGGAAAAAAACTATGGCTACACCTTC.

This clonotype was counted a few times. This sequence joins TRBV12-3 or TRBV12-4 and TRBJ2-7, with 11 bases that match TRBD2. This CDR3 contains 15 residues. Trimming removed 6 bases from V and 5 bases from J; junction bases left unmatched: 9. The DNA of the CDR3 is TGTGCCAGCAGACCTACTAGCGGGGGCTCGAACGAGCAGTACTTC. This gives the protein CASRPTSGGSNEQYF.